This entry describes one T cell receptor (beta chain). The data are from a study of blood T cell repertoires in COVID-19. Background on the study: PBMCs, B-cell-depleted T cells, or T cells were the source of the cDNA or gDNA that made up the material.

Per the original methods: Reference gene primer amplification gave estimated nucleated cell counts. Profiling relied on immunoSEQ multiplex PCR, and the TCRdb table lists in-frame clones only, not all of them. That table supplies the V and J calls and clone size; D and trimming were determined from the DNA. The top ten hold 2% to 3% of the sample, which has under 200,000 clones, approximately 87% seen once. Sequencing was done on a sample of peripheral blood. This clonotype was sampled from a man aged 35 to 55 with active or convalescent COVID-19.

The DNA for the CDR3 is TGTGCCAGTCGACAGGGATTTAACTATGGCTACACCTTC. Translated: CASRQGFNYGYTF. The V gene is TRBV19, the J gene TRBJ1-2, with 7 nucleotides matching TRBD1. With V trimmed by 8 bases and J by 1 base, 4 bases remained unmatched. The CDR3 spans 13 residues. Germline V lookup: CDR1 LNHDA, CDR2 SQIVND (reference sequence).